A selection of T cell receptor beta chains follows, all from one sample in a study of tumor-infiltrating lymphocytes in primary liver carcinoma. One entry per CDR3 protein results from TCRdb running MiXCR on the multiplex PCR reads. The repertoire holds about 320,000 distinct CDR3 sequences, roughly three fifths seen once, with about a sixth in the top ten. The sample was peripheral blood. Receptor source: a woman in her twenties or thirties with primary liver carcinoma and hepatitis B virus infection. Both conserved end residues are part of each CDR3. Fields, in order: V gene, D gene, clone size, J gene, CDR3 DNA, CDR3 protein. The D gene is left open where the match is weak. Expanded clones get a size class; other rows say once, few or many, or leave the size out.

V gene: TRBV4-2
D gene: -
clone size: many
J gene: TRBJ2-2
CDR3 DNA: TGTGCCAGCAGCCAAGAGTATTCTTCGGGGGGGGAGCTGTTTTTT
CDR3 protein: CASSQEYSSGGELFF

V gene: TRBV6-1
D gene: -
clone size: many
J gene: TRBJ2-7
CDR3 DNA: TGTGCCACCGAGGACGGAACCTACGAGCAGTACTTC
CDR3 protein: CATEDGTYEQYF

V gene: TRBV11-2
D gene: -
clone size: -
J gene: TRBJ2-5
CDR3 DNA: TGTGCCAGCAGCTCGGGACCCGGGTTAGAGACCCAGTACTTC
CDR3 protein: CASSSGPGLETQYF

V gene: TRBV11-2
D gene: TRBD1
clone size: -
J gene: TRBJ1-1
CDR3 DNA: TGTACCGGCAGCCTGAGGGGGACAGGGTCGTTTCAAGCTTTCTTT
CDR3 protein: CTGSLRGTGSFQAFF

V gene: TRBV5-4
D gene: -
clone size: -
J gene: TRBJ2-1
CDR3 DNA: TGTGCCAGCAGCTTCCGACAGTTCCTACGGAATGATCAGTTCTTC
CDR3 protein: CASSFRQFLRNDQFF

V gene: TRBV11-2
D gene: TRBD1
clone size: -
J gene: TRBJ1-1
CDR3 DNA: TGTACCAGGAGCCCCGGGACAGGGTGGGACACTGAAGCTTTCTTT
CDR3 protein: CTRSPGTGWDTEAFF

V gene: TRBV18
D gene: -
clone size: -
J gene: TRBJ1-1
CDR3 DNA: TGTGCCAGCTCCCTACAGGCGGGGGAAGTTGTTTTCTTT
CDR3 protein: CASSLQAGEVVFF

V gene: TRBV12-3/TRBV12-4
D gene: -
clone size: -
J gene: TRBJ2-3
CDR3 DNA: TGTGCCAACAGTTTAGGTCGCCTTGGGAGCACAGATACGCAGTATTTT
CDR3 protein: CANSLGRLGSTDTQYF

V gene: TRBV29-1
D gene: -
clone size: once
J gene: TRBJ2-7
CDR3 DNA: TGCAGCGTTTCGAAAGGGACCTACTACGAGCAGTACTTC
CDR3 protein: CSVSKGTYYEQYF

V gene: TRBV11-2
D gene: -
clone size: many
J gene: TRBJ2-3
CDR3 DNA: TGTGCCAGCAGCTTATTCTCGGGAGATTCGACAGATACGCAGTATTTT
CDR3 protein: CASSLFSGDSTDTQYF

V gene: TRBV28
D gene: -
clone size: -
J gene: TRBJ1-2
CDR3 DNA: TGTGCCAGCAGTTTGCGGGGGAGGAACTATGGCTACACCTTC
CDR3 protein: CASSLRGRNYGYTF

V gene: TRBV11-2
D gene: TRBD2
clone size: many
J gene: TRBJ2-1
CDR3 DNA: TGTGCCAGCAGAAGGACTAGCGGGAGGGCCTACAATGAGCAGTTCTTC
CDR3 protein: CASRRTSGRAYNEQFF

V gene: TRBV29-1
D gene: TRBD1
clone size: -
J gene: TRBJ1-2
CDR3 DNA: TGCAGCCTGCTGGGGGGACAGGGCCATTTTGGGGGTGGCTACACCTTC
CDR3 protein: CSLLGGQGHFGGGYTF

V gene: TRBV6-5
D gene: -
clone size: many
J gene: TRBJ1-5
CDR3 DNA: TGTGCCAGCAGATCCGCTAGCAATCAGCCCCAGCATTTT
CDR3 protein: CASRSASNQPQHF

V gene: TRBV28
D gene: TRBD1
clone size: -
J gene: TRBJ1-1
CDR3 DNA: TGTGCCAGCAGTGAGCACAGGGGGAACACTGAAGCTTTCTTT
CDR3 protein: CASSEHRGNTEAFF

V gene: TRBV5-1
D gene: -
clone size: -
J gene: TRBJ2-1
CDR3 DNA: TGCGCCAGCAGCCCGGACCTCTACAATGAGCAGTTCTTC
CDR3 protein: CASSPDLYNEQFF

V gene: TRBV12-3/TRBV12-4
D gene: -
clone size: -
J gene: TRBJ2-3
CDR3 DNA: TGTGCCAGCAGTTTGGCAGATACGCAGTGTTTT
CDR3 protein: CASSLADTQCF

V gene: TRBV11-2
D gene: -
clone size: -
J gene: TRBJ2-7
CDR3 DNA: TGTGCCGGCAGCTCCCTAGCAGGAGACCCCTACGAGCAGTACTTC
CDR3 protein: CAGSSLAGDPYEQYF

V gene: TRBV10-3
D gene: -
clone size: -
J gene: TRBJ2-3
CDR3 DNA: TGTGCCATCGCTTTTGGCGTTGAAGGGGCAGATACGCAGTATTTT
CDR3 protein: CAIAFGVEGADTQYF

V gene: TRBV11-2
D gene: -
clone size: -
J gene: TRBJ2-2
CDR3 DNA: TGTGTCAGCAGCTTAGAAGCATGGGCCGGGGAGCTGTTTTTT
CDR3 protein: CVSSLEAWAGELFF

V gene: TRBV29-1
D gene: -
clone size: many
J gene: TRBJ2-1
CDR3 DNA: TGCAGCGTTGATGCGCGGGGCTGGGACAATGAGCAGTTCTTC
CDR3 protein: CSVDARGWDNEQFF

V gene: TRBV6-5
D gene: TRBD2
clone size: -
J gene: TRBJ2-3
CDR3 DNA: TGTGCCAGCAGTTACTCGGGCGGGAGGGCCTCAGATACGCAGTATTTT
CDR3 protein: CASSYSGGRASDTQYF

V gene: TRBV6-2/TRBV6-3
D gene: TRBD2
clone size: -
J gene: TRBJ2-2
CDR3 DNA: TGTGCCGCCCGCGGAGATAGCGGGAGGATACCCGGGGAGCCGTTTTTT
CDR3 protein: CAARGDSGRIPGEPFF

V gene: TRBV12-3/TRBV12-4
D gene: -
clone size: -
J gene: TRBJ1-1
CDR3 DNA: TGTGCCAGCAGTCTACTGCTCACTGAAGCTTTCTTT
CDR3 protein: CASSLLLTEAFF

V gene: TRBV6-6
D gene: -
clone size: many
J gene: TRBJ2-7
CDR3 DNA: TGTGCCAGCCGTCGGTCTAGCCCCGAGCAGTACTTC
CDR3 protein: CASRRSSPEQYF

V gene: TRBV6-5
D gene: -
clone size: -
J gene: TRBJ1-1
CDR3 DNA: TGTGCCAGCAGTCCCCGGGGGAAGGCTGAAGCTTTCTTT
CDR3 protein: CASSPRGKAEAFF

V gene: TRBV6-5
D gene: -
clone size: few
J gene: TRBJ2-4
CDR3 DNA: TGTGCCAGCAGTCCGGGGTTAACCCTTGATAACATTCAGTACTTC
CDR3 protein: CASSPGLTLDNIQYF

V gene: TRBV29-1
D gene: TRBD2
clone size: many
J gene: TRBJ2-5
CDR3 DNA: TGCAGCGTTTTAGCGGGAGGGCTGGGGACCCAGTACTTC
CDR3 protein: CSVLAGGLGTQYF

V gene: TRBV7-9
D gene: TRBD1
clone size: -
J gene: TRBJ1-5
CDR3 DNA: TGTACCAGCAGCCTTACAGGGGGCCAAGAGCCCCAGCATTTT
CDR3 protein: CTSSLTGGQEPQHF

V gene: TRBV12-3/TRBV12-4
D gene: -
clone size: -
J gene: TRBJ2-2
CDR3 DNA: TGTGCCAGCAGTTTTTCAGGAATCACCAGGGAGCTGTTTTTT
CDR3 protein: CASSFSGITRELFF

V gene: TRBV29-1
D gene: TRBD2
clone size: few
J gene: TRBJ2-1
CDR3 DNA: TGCAGCGTTGGGGGTTCTTGGGGACTAGCGGCCTACAATGAGCAGTTCTTC
CDR3 protein: CSVGGSWGLAAYNEQFF

V gene: TRBV12-3/TRBV12-4
D gene: -
clone size: many
J gene: TRBJ2-1
CDR3 DNA: TGTGCCAGCAGTTTTAGGACAGACAATGAGCAGTTCTTC
CDR3 protein: CASSFRTDNEQFF

V gene: TRBV4-3
D gene: TRBD1
clone size: few
J gene: TRBJ2-4
CDR3 DNA: TGCGCCAGCAGCCAAGAAGTGGGGACAGGGTTAGCCAAAAACATTCAGTACTTC
CDR3 protein: CASSQEVGTGLAKNIQYF

V gene: TRBV5-5
D gene: -
clone size: -
J gene: TRBJ1-1
CDR3 DNA: TGTGCCAGCAGCTTGGCTGTTGCTAGGCATGAGAACACTGAAGCTTTCTTT
CDR3 protein: CASSLAVARHENTEAFF

V gene: TRBV5-4
D gene: -
clone size: -
J gene: TRBJ2-1
CDR3 DNA: TGTGCCAGCAGCTTGGTAGGGATCAGCAAGCAGTTCTTC
CDR3 protein: CASSLVGISKQFF

V gene: TRBV4-2
D gene: TRBD2
clone size: -
J gene: TRBJ2-2
CDR3 DNA: TGTGCCAGCAGCCAATCCTCAGGATTAGCGGGAGTAACGGGGGAGCTGTTTTTT
CDR3 protein: CASSQSSGLAGVTGELFF

V gene: TRBV12-3/TRBV12-4
D gene: -
clone size: many
J gene: TRBJ2-1
CDR3 DNA: TGTGCCAGCACTTTTGACCGGTTTGAGCAGTTCTTC
CDR3 protein: CASTFDRFEQFF

V gene: TRBV11-2
D gene: -
clone size: -
J gene: TRBJ2-1
CDR3 DNA: TGTGCCAGCAGCTTAGGAGGAGGGGAGAGCTCCTACGATGAACAGTTCTTC
CDR3 protein: CASSLGGGESSYDEQFF

V gene: TRBV6-6
D gene: -
clone size: -
J gene: TRBJ2-7
CDR3 DNA: TGTGGCAGCAGCCGCGACCAAGGAGGGCACGAGCAGTACTTC
CDR3 protein: CGSSRDQGGHEQYF

V gene: TRBV6-2/TRBV6-3
D gene: -
clone size: -
J gene: TRBJ1-1
CDR3 DNA: TGTGCCAGCAGCAAAGTAAAAACTGAAGCTTTCTTT
CDR3 protein: CASSKVKTEAFF